This entry features one T cell receptor (beta chain) sequence. The clone's antigen remains unknown. Base quality data are lacking; no much larger clone is found one base away. The sample originates from a study of blood T cell repertoires in COVID-19 (dated by TCRdb to about 2020). About the study as a whole: Samples covering the acute and convalescent phases of COVID-19 were provided by collaborators in the United States, Italy and Spain. The prospective study material was composed of cDNA or gDNA derived from T cells, B-cell-depleted T cells, or PBMCs. The repertoires were released in a freely available public database intended as a resource for research on the immune response to SARS-CoV-2. The samples were drawn from the first 160 participants of the ongoing ImmuneRACE study and from some 1,300 subjects provided by 6 global collaborators. Deeply sampled blood TCRbeta repertoires from subjects exposed to, actively infected with, or recovered from COVID-19 were included in the dataset. HLA class I and class II types, where available, came from metadata supplied by the sample provider rather than from assay-based typing. Sample metadata almost always included a de-identified subject ID, COVID-19 status, age in years and sex.

TCRbeta CDR3 regions were amplified from genomic DNA by means of the immunoSEQ Assay, a bias-controlled multiplex PCR. As for the original processing: The number of nucleated cells in each sample was estimated by amplification of reference gene primers within the assay. To quantify the absolute abundance of each unique TCRbeta CDR3 rearrangement, sequence reads were collapsed and filtered. For each sample, productive Simpson clonality was calculated by taking the square root of Simpson's diversity index across productive rearrangements. Imported from immuneACCESS, the table was reduced by TCRdb to in-frame sequences with V and J called. These copies leave out some clones; in studies compared against another copy, an unresolved V gene accounts for under half, and the cause of the remainder is not known. Clone size and the V and J calls come from that table; the DNA yielded D and trimming. The sample table contains approximately 90,000 clones; only one count was recorded for less than 90% of them. The ten largest make up more than 1% of the sample.

What the study reported, not specific to this receptor: The quantity of clinical and demographic metadata differed by source and by participant and was supplied without curation.

Each collaborating institution followed its own protocols to collect whole blood in K2EDTA tubes. Collaborator samples were shipped for TCRbeta analysis as frozen whole blood, isolated PBMCs, or DNA extracted from either sample type. At the junction V is shortened by 0 bases and J by 2 bases; bases outside the gene matches: 9. Looking up the germline V gene yields CDR1 MGHRA and CDR2 YSYEKL. The CDR3, from cysteine to phenylalanine, totals 18 residues. The sequence is cut down to CDR3 DNA, 54 bases in frame from base 1. Recombination linked TRBV4-1 to TRBJ2-1; 8 bases in the middle match TRBD2. This clonotype was obtained from an elderly man with active or convalescent COVID-19. The material sequenced was peripheral blood. CDR3 sequence: CASSQDIGRVGPYNEQFF. The sequence in DNA is TGCGCCAGCAGCCAAGATATCGGGAGGGTGGGACCCTACAATGAGCAGTTCTTC.